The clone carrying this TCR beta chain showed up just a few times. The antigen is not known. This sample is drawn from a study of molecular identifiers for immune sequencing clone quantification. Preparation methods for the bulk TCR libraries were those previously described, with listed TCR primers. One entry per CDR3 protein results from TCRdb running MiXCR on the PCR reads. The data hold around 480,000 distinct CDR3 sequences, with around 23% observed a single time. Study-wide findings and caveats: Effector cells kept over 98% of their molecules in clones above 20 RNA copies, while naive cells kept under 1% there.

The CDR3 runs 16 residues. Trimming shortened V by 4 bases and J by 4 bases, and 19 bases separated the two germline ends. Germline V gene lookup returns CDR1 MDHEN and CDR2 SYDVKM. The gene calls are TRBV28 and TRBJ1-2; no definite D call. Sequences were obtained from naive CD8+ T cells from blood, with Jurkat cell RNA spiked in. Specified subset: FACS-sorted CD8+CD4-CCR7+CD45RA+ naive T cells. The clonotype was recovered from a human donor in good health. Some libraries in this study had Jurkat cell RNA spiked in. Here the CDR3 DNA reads TGTGCCAGCAGTTCGTTGGGCCCGGGTCTGGGCTATGGCTACACCTTC. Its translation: CASSSLGPGLGYGYTF.